Listed here are 15 T cell receptor beta chains from one sample, sequenced in a study of blood T cell repertoires in COVID-19 (dated by TCRdb to 2020 to 2022). Library prep was done by the immunoSEQ multiplex PCR assay. Entries here come from immuneACCESS through TCRdb and include only in-frame sequences with V and J called. Some clones fail to appear in such tables; in the studies checked, an unresolved V gene covers under half of the shortfall, and the cause of the remainder is unknown. The sample table shows over 150,000 clones, and about nine tenths are seen once. Together, the top ten hold around 21% of the sample. Sequenced input: peripheral blood. These TCRs come from a man between 65 and 79 years old with active or convalescent COVID-19.

CDR3 DNA: TGTGCCAGCAGCTCCCCGGGGAGAGAGACCCAGTACTTC. Translation: CASSSPGRETQYF. This chain connects TRBV7-3 to TRBJ2-5; possible D gene TRBD2, 5 bases. Germline lookup yields CDR1 SGHTA and CDR2 FQGTGA. The CDR3 has 13 amino acids. V lost 4 bases, J lost 4 bases, and 10 bases lay in between. The variable domain in full, with the rest retrieved from reference TRBV7-3 and TRBJ2-5, is GAGVSQTPSNKVTEKGKYVELRCDPISGHTALYWYRQSLGQGPEFLIYFQGTGAADDSGLPNDRFFAVRPEGSVSTLKIQRTERGDSAVYLCASSSPGRETQYFGPGTRLLVL.

The chain combines TRBV7-3 with TRBJ1-1; no definite D call. The CDR3 consists of 13 residues. CDR1 is SGHTA and CDR2 is FQGTGA in the germline V gene. The V gene lost 3 bases and the J gene lost 2 bases, with 7 bases spanning the gap. DNA of the CDR3: TGTGCCAGCAGCTTCCAGGATAACACTGAAGCTTTCTTT. Translation: CASSFQDNTEAFF. Complete variable domain (other parts from reference TRBV7-3 and TRBJ1-1): GAGVSQTPSNKVTEKGKYVELRCDPISGHTALYWYRQSLGQGPEFLIYFQGTGAADDSGLPNDRFFAVRPEGSVSTLKIQRTERGDSAVYLCASSFQDNTEAFFGQGTRLTVV.

This chain connects TRBV10-3 to TRBJ1-6, with D hard to call. This CDR3 has 18 residues. The V end was cut by 0 bases, the J end by 0 bases, with 12 bases between. Per the germline V gene, CDR1 is ENHRY and CDR2 is SYGVKD. The DNA of the CDR3 is TGTGCCATCAGTGAGTCTGGGCATTTCAACTCCTATAATTCACCCCTCCACTTT. It yields the protein CAISESGHFNSYNSPLHF.

The chain carries TRBV30 and TRBJ1-6; D is perhaps TRBD1 (5 bases). The CDR3 contains 13 residues. Trimming took 2 bases from V and 5 from J, leaving 7 bases between them. Germline values: CDR1 GTSNPN, CDR2 SVGIG (reference sequence). The CDR3 DNA reads TGTGCCTGGAGTATAGGGGATAATTCACCCCTCCACTTT. It translates to CAWSIGDNSPLHF.

The V and J genes are TRBV25-1 and TRBJ1-2; TRBD1 matches 9 bases. Germline CDR1 and CDR2: MGHDK and SYGVNS. The CDR3 length is 14 residues. V lost 6 bases, J lost 5 bases, and 7 bases stayed unmatched. In nucleotides, the CDR3 is TGTGCCAGCAGGGAGATACAGGGGGCATATGGCTACACCTTC. Protein sequence: CASREIQGAYGYTF.

The sample holds one count of this clone. J is TRBJ2-3 and V is TRBV14, with TRBD2 identical over 9 bases. V shed 4 bases, J shed 5 bases, and the junction held 16 bases outside the gene matches. The CDR3 loop spans 18 amino acids. CDR1 and CDR2 from the germline V gene are SGHDN and FVKESK. The CDR3 here is CASSPWTGSGRRGDTQYF. CDR3 in DNA: TGTGCCAGCAGCCCCTGGACAGGTAGCGGGAGACGGGGAGATACGCAGTATTTT.

The J gene is TRBJ2-1, the V gene TRBV19; a weak D match, TRBD2 (5 bases). Germline V lookup: CDR1 LNHDA, CDR2 SQIVND (reference sequence). Trimming removed 7 bases from V and 6 bases from J, with 13 bases in between. The CDR3 loop spans 13 amino acids. CDR3 sequence (DNA): TGTGCCAGTACCCGGGAATACACCAATGAGCAGTTCTTC. This encodes CASTREYTNEQFF.

This chain links TRBV27 with TRBJ1-6; a possible D gene is TRBD1 (5 bases). Trimming cost V 3 bases and J 4 bases, with 10 bases left between them. The germline CDR1 and CDR2 sequences are MNHEY and SMNVEV (reference sequence). CDR3 length: 15 residues. The CDR3 spells CASSFRQSYNSPLHF. In DNA, the CDR3 is TGTGCCAGCAGTTTCCGACAGTCATATAATTCACCCCTCCACTTT.

The chain links TRBV5-4 to TRBJ1-2; 8 bases are a match to TRBD1. V shed 9 bases and J 3 bases; nucleotides not matched to a gene: 4. The CDR3 is made up of 12 amino acids. CDR1 SGHNT and CDR2 YYREEE come from the germline V gene (reference sequence). The CDR3 coding sequence is TGTGCCATCCAGGGGGCTCACTATGGCTACACCTTC. It translates to CAIQGAHYGYTF.

CDR3 amino acids: CASSFSGGRQSNEQFF. The CDR3 DNA follows: TGTGCCAGCAGCTTCAGCGGGGGGCGACAATCTAATGAGCAGTTCTTC. The chain recombines TRBV7-9 with TRBJ2-1; 9 nucleotides line up with TRBD2. V shed 3 bases, J shed 7 bases, and the junction held 10 bases outside the gene matches. The length of the CDR3 is 16 residues. The V gene's germline CDR1 is SEHNR and CDR2 FQNEAQ (reference sequence).

The chain couples TRBV5-1 to TRBJ1-1; D is unclear. The CDR3 consists of 15 residues. The germline CDR1 and CDR2 sequences are SGHRS and YFSETQ. Trimming took 0 bases from V and 1 from J, leaving 10 bases between them. The CDR3 region has the DNA TGCGCCAGCAGCTTGGGAGTTGCCTCGAACACTGAAGCTTTCTTT. Its translation is CASSLGVASNTEAFF.

This chain links TRBV6-1 with TRBJ1-4; weak D call: TRBD1 (5 bases). The V and J ends lost 2 bases and 5 bases respectively, with 9 bases between them. CDR3 length: 14 amino acids. The germline V gene has CDR1 MNHNS and CDR2 SASEGT. This CDR3 reads CASSESKGNEKLFF. DNA for the CDR3: TGTGCCAGCAGTGAAAGTAAGGGGAATGAAAAACTGTTTTTT.

This clone has just one count. The gene calls are TRBV30 and TRBJ1-1, with D maybe TRBD1 (5 bases). The ends were cut back, 3 bases at V and 5 bases at J, with 13 bases in the middle. The germline V gene has CDR1 GTSNPN and CDR2 SVGIG (reference sequence). The CDR3 extends over 13 amino acids. DNA of the CDR3: TGTGCCTGGAGGAGTCAGGGATGGACTGAAGCTTTCTTT. As protein: CAWRSQGWTEAFF. Using reference TRBV30 and TRBJ1-1 for the parts outside the CDR3, the full variable domain is SQTIHQWPATLVQPVGSPLSLECTVEGTSNPNLYWYRQAAGRGLQLLFYSVGIGQISSEVPQNLSASRPQDRQFILSSKKLLLSDSGFYLCAWRSQGWTEAFFGQGTRLTVV.

The V and J genes are TRBV3-1 (or the pseudogene TRBV3-2) and TRBJ1-6, with TRBD1 matching 7 bases. From germline, CDR1 is LGHDT and CDR2 YNNKEL (reference sequence). Germline trimming cut 4 bases from V and 5 bases from J; bases unmatched to any gene: 5. The CDR3 spans 15 residues. CDR3 sequence reads: CASSLGDRDNSPLHF. CDR3 in DNA: TGTGCCAGCAGCCTTGGGGACAGAGATAATTCACCCCTCCACTTT.

The chain couples TRBV7-6 to TRBJ2-3, with D perhaps matching TRBD2 (6 bases). Trimming shortened V by 5 bases and J by 2 bases, and 14 bases separated the two germline ends. This CDR3 spans 15 amino acids. Germline-derived CDR1 and CDR2 are SGHVS and FNYEAQ. The CDR3 is CASSPFGGTTDTQYF. The CDR3 nucleotides are TGTGCCAGCAGCCCCTTTGGGGGGACCACAGATACGCAGTATTTT.